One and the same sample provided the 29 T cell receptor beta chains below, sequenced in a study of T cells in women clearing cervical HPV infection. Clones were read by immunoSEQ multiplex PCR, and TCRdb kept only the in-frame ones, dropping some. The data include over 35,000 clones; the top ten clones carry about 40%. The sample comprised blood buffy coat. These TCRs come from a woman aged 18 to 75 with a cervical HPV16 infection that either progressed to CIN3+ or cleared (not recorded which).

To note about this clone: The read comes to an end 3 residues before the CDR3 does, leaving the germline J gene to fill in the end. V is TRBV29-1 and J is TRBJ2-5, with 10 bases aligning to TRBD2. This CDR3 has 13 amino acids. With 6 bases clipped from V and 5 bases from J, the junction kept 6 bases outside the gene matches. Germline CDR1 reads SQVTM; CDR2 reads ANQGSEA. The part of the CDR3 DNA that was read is TGCAGCGTCCTACTAGCGGGATTCGAGACC. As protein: CSVLLAGFET. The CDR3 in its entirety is CSVLLAGFETQYF.

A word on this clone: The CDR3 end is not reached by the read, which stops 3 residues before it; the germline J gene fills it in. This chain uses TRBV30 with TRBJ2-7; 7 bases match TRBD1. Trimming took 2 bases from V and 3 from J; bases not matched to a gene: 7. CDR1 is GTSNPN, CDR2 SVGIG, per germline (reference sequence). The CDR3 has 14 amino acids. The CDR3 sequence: CAWSPGTARYEQYF. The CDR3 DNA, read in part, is TGTGCCTGGAGTCCCGGGACAGCTCGCTACGAG.

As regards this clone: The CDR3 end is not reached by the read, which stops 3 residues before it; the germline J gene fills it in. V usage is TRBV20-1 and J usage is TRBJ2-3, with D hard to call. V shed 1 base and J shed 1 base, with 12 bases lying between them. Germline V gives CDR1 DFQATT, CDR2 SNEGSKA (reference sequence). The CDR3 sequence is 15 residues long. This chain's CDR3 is CSARGETPRTDTQYF. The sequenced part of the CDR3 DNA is TGCAGTGCTAGAGGAGAGACACCTCGCACAGATACG.

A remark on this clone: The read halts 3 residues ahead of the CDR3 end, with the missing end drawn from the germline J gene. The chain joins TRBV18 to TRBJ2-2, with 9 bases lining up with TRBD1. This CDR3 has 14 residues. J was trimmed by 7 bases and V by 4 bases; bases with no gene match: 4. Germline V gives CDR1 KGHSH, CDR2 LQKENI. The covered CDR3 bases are TGTGCCAGCTCACTCACAGGGGGCAGCGGGGAG. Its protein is CASSLTGGSGE. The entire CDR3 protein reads CASSLTGGSGELFF.

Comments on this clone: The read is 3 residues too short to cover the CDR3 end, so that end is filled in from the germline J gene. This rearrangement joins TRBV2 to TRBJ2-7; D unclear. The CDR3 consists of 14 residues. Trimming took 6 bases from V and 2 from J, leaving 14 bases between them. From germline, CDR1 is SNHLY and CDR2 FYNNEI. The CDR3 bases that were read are TGTGCCAGCAGCAACTCGCACCGAACCTACGAG. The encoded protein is CASSNSHRTYE. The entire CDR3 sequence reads CASSNSHRTYEQYF.

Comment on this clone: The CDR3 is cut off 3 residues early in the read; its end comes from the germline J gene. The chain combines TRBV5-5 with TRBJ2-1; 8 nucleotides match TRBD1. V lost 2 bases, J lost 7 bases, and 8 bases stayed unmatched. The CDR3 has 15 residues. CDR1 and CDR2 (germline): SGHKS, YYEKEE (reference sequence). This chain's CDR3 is CASSLVGQGRNEQFF. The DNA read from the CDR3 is TGTGCCAGCAGCTTAGTCGGACAGGGAAGAAATGAG.

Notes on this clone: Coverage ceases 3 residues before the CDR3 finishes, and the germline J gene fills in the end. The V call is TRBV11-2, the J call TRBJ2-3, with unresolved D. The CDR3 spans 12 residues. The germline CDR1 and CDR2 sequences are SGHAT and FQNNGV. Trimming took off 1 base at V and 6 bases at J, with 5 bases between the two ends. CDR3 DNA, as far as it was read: TGTGCCAGCAGCTTAGGAGGTGATACG. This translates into CASSLGGDT. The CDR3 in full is CASSLGGDTQYF.

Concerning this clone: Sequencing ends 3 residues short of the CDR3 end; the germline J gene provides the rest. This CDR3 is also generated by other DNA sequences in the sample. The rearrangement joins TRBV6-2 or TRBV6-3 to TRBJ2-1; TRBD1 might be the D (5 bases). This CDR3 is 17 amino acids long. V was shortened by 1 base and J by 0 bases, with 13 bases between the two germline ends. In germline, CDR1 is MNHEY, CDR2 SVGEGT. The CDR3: CASSYFGAYSSYNEQFF. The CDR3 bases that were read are TGTGCCAGCAGTTACTTTGGGGCGTATAGCTCCTACAATGAG.

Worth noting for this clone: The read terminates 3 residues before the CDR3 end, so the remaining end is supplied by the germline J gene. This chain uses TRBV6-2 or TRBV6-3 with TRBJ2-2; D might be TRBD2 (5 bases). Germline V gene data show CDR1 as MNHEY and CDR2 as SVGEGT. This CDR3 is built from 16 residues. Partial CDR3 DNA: TGTGCCAGCAGTTCTAACAGATGGGTGACTAATTCACCG. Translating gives CASSSNRWVTNSP. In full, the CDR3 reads CASSSNRWVTNSPLFF.

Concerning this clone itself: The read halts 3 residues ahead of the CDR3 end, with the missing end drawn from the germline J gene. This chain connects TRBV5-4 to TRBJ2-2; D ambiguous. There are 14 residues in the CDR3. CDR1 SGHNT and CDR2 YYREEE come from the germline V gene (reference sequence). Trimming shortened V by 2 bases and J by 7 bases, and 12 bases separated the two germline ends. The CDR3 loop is CASSLLGLNGELFF. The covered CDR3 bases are TGTGCCAGCAGCTTATTAGGGTTGAACGGGGAG.

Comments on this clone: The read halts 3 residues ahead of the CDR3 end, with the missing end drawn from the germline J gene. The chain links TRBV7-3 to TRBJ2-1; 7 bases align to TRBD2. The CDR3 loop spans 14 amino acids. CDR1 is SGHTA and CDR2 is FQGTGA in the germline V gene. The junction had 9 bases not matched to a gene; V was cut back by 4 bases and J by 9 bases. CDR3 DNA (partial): TGTGCCAGCAGCTCAGGACTAGTAGTTGGTGAG. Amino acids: CASSSGLVVGE. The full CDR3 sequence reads CASSSGLVVGEQFF.

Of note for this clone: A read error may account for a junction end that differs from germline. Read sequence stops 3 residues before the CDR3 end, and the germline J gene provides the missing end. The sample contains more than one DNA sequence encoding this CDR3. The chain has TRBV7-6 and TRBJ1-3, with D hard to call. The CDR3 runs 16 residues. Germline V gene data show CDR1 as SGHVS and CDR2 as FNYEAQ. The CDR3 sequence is CASSEGPGYSGNTIYF. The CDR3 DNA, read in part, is TGTGCCAGCAGCGAGGGTCCAGGCTACTCTGGAAACACA.

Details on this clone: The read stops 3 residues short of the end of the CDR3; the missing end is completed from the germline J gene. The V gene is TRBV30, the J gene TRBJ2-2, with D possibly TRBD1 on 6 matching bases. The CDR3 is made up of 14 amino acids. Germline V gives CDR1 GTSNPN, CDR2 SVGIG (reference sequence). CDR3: CACRQVFYNEKLFF. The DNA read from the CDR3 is TGTGCCTGCCGACAGGTTTTCTATAATGAAAAG.

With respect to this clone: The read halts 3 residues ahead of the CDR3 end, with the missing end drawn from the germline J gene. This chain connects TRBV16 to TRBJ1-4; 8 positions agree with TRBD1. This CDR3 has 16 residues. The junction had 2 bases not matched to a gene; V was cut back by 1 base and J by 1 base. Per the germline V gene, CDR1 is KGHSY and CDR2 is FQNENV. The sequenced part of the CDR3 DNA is TGTGCCAGCAGCCAATGGGGACAGGAAACTAATGAAAAA. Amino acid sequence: CASSQWGQETNEK. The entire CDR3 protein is CASSQWGQETNEKLFF.

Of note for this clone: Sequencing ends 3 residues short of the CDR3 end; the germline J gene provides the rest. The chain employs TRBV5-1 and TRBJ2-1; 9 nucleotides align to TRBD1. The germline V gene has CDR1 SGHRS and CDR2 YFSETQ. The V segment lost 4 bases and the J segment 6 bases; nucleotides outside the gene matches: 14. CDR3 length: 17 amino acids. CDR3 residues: CASSVRDRVFPPNEQFF. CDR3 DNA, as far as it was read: TGCGCCAGCAGCGTCCGGGACAGGGTTTTTCCCCCCAATGAG.

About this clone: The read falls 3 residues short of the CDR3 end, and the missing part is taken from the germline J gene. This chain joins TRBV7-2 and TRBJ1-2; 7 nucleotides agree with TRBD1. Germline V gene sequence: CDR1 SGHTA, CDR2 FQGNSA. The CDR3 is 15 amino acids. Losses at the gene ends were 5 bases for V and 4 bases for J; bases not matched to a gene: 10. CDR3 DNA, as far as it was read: TGTGCCAGCAGCCCTCAAGACAGGGTTGCCTATGGC. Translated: CASSPQDRVAYG. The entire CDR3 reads CASSPQDRVAYGYTF.

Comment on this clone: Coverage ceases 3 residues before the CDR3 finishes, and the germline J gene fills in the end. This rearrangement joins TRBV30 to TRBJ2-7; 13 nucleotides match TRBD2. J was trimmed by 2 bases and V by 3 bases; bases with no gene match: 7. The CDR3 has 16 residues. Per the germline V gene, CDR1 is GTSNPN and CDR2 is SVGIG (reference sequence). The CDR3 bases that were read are TGTGCCTGGAGCGACCTCGGACTAGCGGGGGCCTACGAG. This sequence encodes CAWSDLGLAGAYE. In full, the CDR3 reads CAWSDLGLAGAYEQYF. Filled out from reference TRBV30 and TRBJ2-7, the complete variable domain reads SQTIHQWPATLVQPVGSPLSLECTVEGTSNPNLYWYRQAAGRGLQLLFYSVGIGQISSEVPQNLSASRPQDRQFILSSKKLLLSDSGFYLCAWSDLGLAGAYEQYFGPGTRLTVT.

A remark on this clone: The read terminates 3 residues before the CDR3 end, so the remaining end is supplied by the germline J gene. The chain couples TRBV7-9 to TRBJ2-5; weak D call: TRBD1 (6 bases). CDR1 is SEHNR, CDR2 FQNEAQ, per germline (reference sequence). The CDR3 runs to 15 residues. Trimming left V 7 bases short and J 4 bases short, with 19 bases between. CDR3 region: CASIPRQDRSETQYF. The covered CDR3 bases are TGTGCCAGCATCCCGCGGCAGGACAGATCAGAGACC.

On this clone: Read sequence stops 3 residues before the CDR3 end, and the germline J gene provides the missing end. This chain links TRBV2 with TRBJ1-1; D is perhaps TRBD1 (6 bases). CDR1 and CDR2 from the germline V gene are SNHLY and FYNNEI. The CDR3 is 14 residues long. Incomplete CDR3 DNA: TGTGCCAGCAGTGTCGTTTTTGGCAGGGGAGAA. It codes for CASSVVFGRGE. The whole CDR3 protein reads CASSVVFGRGEAFF.

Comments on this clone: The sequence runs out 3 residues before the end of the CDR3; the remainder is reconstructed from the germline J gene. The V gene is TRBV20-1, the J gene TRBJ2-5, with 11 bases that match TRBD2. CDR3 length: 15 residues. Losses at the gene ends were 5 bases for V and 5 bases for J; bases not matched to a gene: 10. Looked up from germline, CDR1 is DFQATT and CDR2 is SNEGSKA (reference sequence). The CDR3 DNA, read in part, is TGCAGTGCTGCATCGACTAGCGGGAATAGGGAGACC. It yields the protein CSAASTSGNRET. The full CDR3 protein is CSAASTSGNRETQYF.

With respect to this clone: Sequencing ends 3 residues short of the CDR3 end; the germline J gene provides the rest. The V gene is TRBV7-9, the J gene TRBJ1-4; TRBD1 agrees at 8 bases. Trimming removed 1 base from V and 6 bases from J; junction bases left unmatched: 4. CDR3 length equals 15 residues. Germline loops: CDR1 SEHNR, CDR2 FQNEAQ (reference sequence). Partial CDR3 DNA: TGTGCCAGCAGCTTAGATTTGGACAGGGATGAAAAA. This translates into CASSLDLDRDEK. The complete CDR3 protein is CASSLDLDRDEKLFF.

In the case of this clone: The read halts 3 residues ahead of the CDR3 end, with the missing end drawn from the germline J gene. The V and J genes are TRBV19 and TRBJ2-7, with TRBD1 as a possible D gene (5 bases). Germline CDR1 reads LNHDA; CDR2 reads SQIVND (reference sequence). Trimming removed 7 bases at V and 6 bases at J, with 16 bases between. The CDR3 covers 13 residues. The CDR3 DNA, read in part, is TGTGCCAGTACCCCCTCAGGGCGCCCCGAG. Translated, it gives CASTPSGRPE. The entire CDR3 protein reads CASTPSGRPEQYF. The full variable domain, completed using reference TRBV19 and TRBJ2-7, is DGGITQSPKYLFRKEGQNVTLSCEQNLNHDAMYWYRQDPGQGLRLIYYSQIVNDFQKGDIAEGYSVSREKKESFPLTVTSAQKNPTAFYLCASTPSGRPEQYFGPGTRLTVT.

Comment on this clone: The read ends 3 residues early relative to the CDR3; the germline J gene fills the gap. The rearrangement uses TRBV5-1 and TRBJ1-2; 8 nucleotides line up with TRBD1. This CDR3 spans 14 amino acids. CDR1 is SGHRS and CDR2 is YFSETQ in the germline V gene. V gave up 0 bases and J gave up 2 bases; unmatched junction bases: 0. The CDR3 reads CASSLGDRNYGYTF. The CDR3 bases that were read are TGCGCCAGCAGCTTGGGGGACAGGAACTATGGC.

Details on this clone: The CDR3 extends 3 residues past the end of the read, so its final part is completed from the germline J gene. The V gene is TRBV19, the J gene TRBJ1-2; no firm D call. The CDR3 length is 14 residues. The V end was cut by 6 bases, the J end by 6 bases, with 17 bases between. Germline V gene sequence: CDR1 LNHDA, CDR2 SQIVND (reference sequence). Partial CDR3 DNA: TGTGCCAGTAGCTTCCTAAAATCGCCCGATGGC. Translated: CASSFLKSPDG. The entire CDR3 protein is CASSFLKSPDGYTF. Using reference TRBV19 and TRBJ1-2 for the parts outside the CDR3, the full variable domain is DGGITQSPKYLFRKEGQNVTLSCEQNLNHDAMYWYRQDPGQGLRLIYYSQIVNDFQKGDIAEGYSVSREKKESFPLTVTSAQKNPTAFYLCASSFLKSPDGYTFGSGTRLTVV.

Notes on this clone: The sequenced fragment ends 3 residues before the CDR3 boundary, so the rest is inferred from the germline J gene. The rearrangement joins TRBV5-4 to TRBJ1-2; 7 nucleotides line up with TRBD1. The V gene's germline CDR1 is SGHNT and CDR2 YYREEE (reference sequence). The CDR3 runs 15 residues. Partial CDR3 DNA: TGTGCCAGCAGCTTGGCTGGAGGACAGGTTGACGGC. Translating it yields CASSLAGGQVDG. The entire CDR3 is CASSLAGGQVDGYTF. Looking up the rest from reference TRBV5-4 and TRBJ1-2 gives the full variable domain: ETGVTQSPTHLIKTRGQQVTLRCSSQSGHNTVSWYQQALGQGPQFIFQYYREEENGRGNFPPRFSGLQFPNYSSELNVNALELDDSALYLCASSLAGGQVDGYTFGSGTRLTVV.

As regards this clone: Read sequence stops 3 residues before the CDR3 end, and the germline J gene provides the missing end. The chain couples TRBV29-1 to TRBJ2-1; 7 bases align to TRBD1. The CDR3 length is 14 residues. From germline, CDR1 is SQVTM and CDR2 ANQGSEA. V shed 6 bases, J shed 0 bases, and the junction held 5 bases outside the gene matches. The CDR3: CSVTDRASYNEQFF. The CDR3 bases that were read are TGCAGCGTCACAGACAGGGCCTCCTACAATGAG.

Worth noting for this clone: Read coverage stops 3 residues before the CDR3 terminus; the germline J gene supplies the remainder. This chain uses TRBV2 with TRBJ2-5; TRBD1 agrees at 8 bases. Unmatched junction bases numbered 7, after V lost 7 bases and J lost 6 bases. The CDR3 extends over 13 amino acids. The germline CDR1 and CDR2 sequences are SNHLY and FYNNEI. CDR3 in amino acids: CASIKDREKTQYF. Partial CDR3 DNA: TGTGCCAGCATTAAGGACAGGGAGAAGACC.

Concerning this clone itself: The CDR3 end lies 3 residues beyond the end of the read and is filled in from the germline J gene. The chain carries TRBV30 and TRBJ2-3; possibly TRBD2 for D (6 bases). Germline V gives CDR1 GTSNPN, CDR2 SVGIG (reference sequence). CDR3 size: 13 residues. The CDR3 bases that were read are TGTGCCTGGCAAAACTCGGGCGGGGAGACG. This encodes CAWQNSGGET. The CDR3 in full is CAWQNSGGETQYF.

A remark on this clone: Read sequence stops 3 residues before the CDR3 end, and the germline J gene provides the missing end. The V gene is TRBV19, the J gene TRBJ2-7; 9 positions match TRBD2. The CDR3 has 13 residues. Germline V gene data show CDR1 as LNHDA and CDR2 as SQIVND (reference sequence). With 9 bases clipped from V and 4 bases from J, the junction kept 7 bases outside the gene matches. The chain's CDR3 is CARLLGLAYEQYF. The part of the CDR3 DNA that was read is TGTGCCAGACTCCTGGGACTAGCATACGAG.